A single sample is the source of the 19 T cell receptor beta chains below, sequenced in a study of blood T cell repertoires in COVID-19. Measured with immunoSEQ multiplex PCR; TCRdb has only the in-frame clones, and not every one. The table records 210,000 or so clones, more than 70% of them present only once. The sequenced sample was peripheral blood. All receptors come from a woman aged 55-75 years with acute or convalescent COVID-19.

This sequence joins TRBV6-1 and TRBJ2-1, with D possibly TRBD1 on 6 matching bases. The germline gives CDR1 MNHNS, CDR2 SASEGT. Trimming removed 1 base at V and 2 bases at J, with 9 bases between. The CDR3 covers 15 residues. The CDR3 region has the DNA TGTGCCAGCAGTGAAGGCCCAGGGGCCTACAATGAGCAGTTCTTC. It is translated as CASSEGPGAYNEQFF.

The V and J genes are TRBV27 and TRBJ2-7, with 7 bases that match TRBD1. V lost 5 bases, J lost 5 bases, and 3 bases stayed unmatched. Germline CDR1 and CDR2: MNHEY and SMNVEV (reference sequence). This CDR3 has 12 amino acids. As DNA, the CDR3 is TGTGCCAGCAGTCCCAGGGGGAACGAGCAGTACTTC. Amino acids: CASSPRGNEQYF.

The rearrangement links TRBV5-4 to TRBJ2-5; TRBD2 is a possible D gene (7 bases). Germline CDR1 reads SGHNT; CDR2 reads YYREEE (reference sequence). Trimming cost V 0 bases and J 5 bases, with 17 bases left between them. The CDR3 is made up of 16 amino acids. The DNA of the CDR3 is TGTGCCAGCAGCTTGGTTAAGGGGGGGTACCTGGAGACCCAGTACTTC. Amino acid sequence: CASSLVKGGYLETQYF.

The V and J genes are TRBV3-1 (or the pseudogene TRBV3-2) and TRBJ2-3, with a weak D call TRBD1 (6 bases). This CDR3 is built from 17 residues. V lost 4 bases, J lost 1 base, and 18 bases lay in between. CDR1 and CDR2 (germline): LGHDT, YNNKEL (reference sequence). The CDR3 here is CASSLNFYSGGTDTQYF. In nucleotides, the CDR3 is TGTGCCAGCAGCCTGAACTTTTATTCAGGGGGCACAGATACGCAGTATTTT.

The CDR3 sequence is CASSLLGSGGYTF. In nucleotides, the CDR3 is TGTGCCAGCAGCTTGTTAGGGAGCGGTGGCTACACCTTC. The chain employs TRBV5-5 and TRBJ1-2; D gene ambiguous. The CDR3 totals 13 residues. V was pared by 1 base and J by 7 bases, with 11 bases between. Per germline, CDR1 SGHKS and CDR2 YYEKEE (reference sequence).

The chain recombines TRBV19 with TRBJ2-7; tentative D call: TRBD1 (6 bases). The V gene lost 4 bases and the J gene lost 4 bases, with 14 bases spanning the gap. The CDR3 is made up of 14 amino acids. The germline V gene encodes CDR1 LNHDA and CDR2 SQIVND (reference sequence). The CDR3 nucleotides read TGTGCCAGTAGTAAAGGACAGACAGTGTACGAGCAGTACTTC. Amino acids: CASSKGQTVYEQYF. The variable domain in full, with the rest retrieved from reference TRBV19 and TRBJ2-7, is DGGITQSPKYLFRKEGQNVTLSCEQNLNHDAMYWYRQDPGQGLRLIYYSQIVNDFQKGDIAEGYSVSREKKESFPLTVTSAQKNPTAFYLCASSKGQTVYEQYFGPGTRLTVT.

Only one count was recorded for this clone. The rearrangement uses TRBV7-2 and TRBJ2-1; 10 positions agree with TRBD2. CDR1 and CDR2 from the germline V gene are SGHTA and FQGNSA. This CDR3 has 16 residues. V trimming: 4 bases; J trimming: 4 bases; junction bases outside the gene matches: 7. CDR3 in amino acids: CASSSRKREGYNEQFF. CDR3 in DNA: TGTGCCAGCAGCTCCCGGAAGCGGGAGGGTTACAATGAGCAGTTCTTC. The whole variable domain, remainder taken from reference TRBV7-2 and TRBJ2-1, is GAGVSQSPSNKVTEKGKDVELRCDPISGHTALYWYRQSLGQGLEFLIYFQGNSAPDKSGLPSDRFSAERTGGSVSTLTIQRTQQEDSAVYLCASSSRKREGYNEQFFGPGTRLTVL.

The chain combines TRBV5-4 with TRBJ2-1; TRBD2 matches 11 bases. This CDR3 region has 14 residues. Trimming cost V 1 base and J 15 bases; bases outside gene matches: 9. Germline CDR1 SGHNT, CDR2 YYREEE (reference sequence). CDR3 residues: CASSLLAGGQTWFF. CDR3 coding DNA: TGTGCCAGCAGCTTGTTAGCGGGGGGGCAAACTTGGTTCTTC. The full variable domain, rest sourced from reference TRBV5-4 and TRBJ2-1, is ETGVTQSPTHLIKTRGQQVTLRCSSQSGHNTVSWYQQALGQGPQFIFQYYREEENGRGNFPPRFSGLQFPNYSSELNVNALELDDSALYLCASSLLAGGQTWFFGPGTRLTVL.

Turning to this clone: One end of the junction varies from germline; a read error may be responsible. CDR3 nucleotide sequence: TGTGCCAGCAGTCCCGCCGGGACAGGGGTTAAGATCTTC. Encoded protein: CASSPAGTGVKIF. The chain carries TRBV12-3 or TRBV12-4 and TRBJ2-1; TRBD1 matches at 10 bases. The CDR3 consists of 13 residues.

This sequence joins TRBV3-1 (or the pseudogene TRBV3-2) and TRBJ2-4; possibly TRBD2 for D (6 bases). Trimming cost V 0 bases and J 0 bases, with 9 bases left between them. Germline V gene data show CDR1 as LGHDT and CDR2 as YNNKEL (reference sequence). The CDR3 is 16 amino acids. The CDR3 coding sequence is TGTGCCAGCAGCCAAGAAGCGGGTATAGCCAAAAACATTCAGTACTTC. Its protein is CASSQEAGIAKNIQYF.

The chain couples TRBV28 to TRBJ2-3, with 11 bases aligning to TRBD2. CDR1 MDHEN and CDR2 SYDVKM come from the germline V gene. The CDR3 covers 18 residues. V gave up 5 bases and J gave up 0 bases; unmatched junction bases: 10. CDR3 DNA sequence: TGTGCCAGCAGTCTGCCGGGACTAGCGGCTTCTAGCACAGATACGCAGTATTTT. Residues: CASSLPGLAASSTDTQYF.

This chain links TRBV27 with TRBJ1-4, with 9 nucleotides matching TRBD1. This CDR3 has 15 amino acids. Germline V CDR1 and CDR2: MNHEY, SMNVEV (reference sequence). Losses at the gene ends were 2 bases for V and 8 bases for J; bases not matched to a gene: 6. In DNA form, the CDR3 reads TGTGCCAGCAGTTTAGGAGGGACAGGGAAGGAAAAACTGTTTTTT. It codes for CASSLGGTGKEKLFF.

J is TRBJ2-5 and V is TRBV14; a possible D gene is TRBD1 (6 bases). The germline V gene encodes CDR1 SGHDN and CDR2 FVKESK. CDR3 size: 16 residues. The V and J ends lost 1 base and 0 bases respectively, with 12 bases between them. CDR3 sequence reads: CASSQGDTWYQETQYF. The CDR3 DNA sequence: TGTGCCAGCAGCCAAGGGGACACCTGGTACCAAGAGACCCAGTACTTC.

This clone was seen a handful of times. The gene calls are TRBV7-2 and TRBJ2-6; D gene uncertain. The CDR3 loop spans 14 amino acids. Trimming took off 8 bases at V and 0 bases at J, with 8 bases between the two ends. Per germline, CDR1 SGHTA and CDR2 FQGNSA. The CDR3 sequence is CASGPFSGANVLTF. CDR3 DNA: TGTGCCAGCGGCCCCTTCTCTGGGGCCAACGTCCTGACTTTC. The full variable domain, in which reference TRBV7-2 and TRBJ2-6 provide the parts outside the CDR3, is GAGVSQSPSNKVTEKGKDVELRCDPISGHTALYWYRQSLGQGLEFLIYFQGNSAPDKSGLPSDRFSAERTGGSVSTLTIQRTQQEDSAVYLCASGPFSGANVLTFGAGSRLTVL.

CDR3 residues: CASSPTGSLTYEQYF. In DNA form, the CDR3 reads TGTGCCAGCAGTCCCACAGGGTCCCTAACCTACGAGCAGTACTTC. This chain connects TRBV6-5 to TRBJ2-7; tentative D call: TRBD1 (6 bases). Germline lookup yields CDR1 MNHEY and CDR2 SVGAGI. This CDR3 contains 15 residues. Trimming stripped 5 bases from V and 2 bases from J, with 16 bases between.

The V call is TRBV29-1, the J call TRBJ1-1; no reliable D call. This CDR3 has 12 amino acids. Per the germline V gene, CDR1 is SQVTM and CDR2 is ANQGSEA. The V end lost 7 bases, the J end lost 11 bases, and 20 bases lay between the germline ends. The CDR3 nucleotides are TGCAGCGCCCGGGAGGGAGGTGGCTCCGCTTTCTTT. Its protein product is CSAREGGGSAFF.

The chain carries TRBV7-2 and TRBJ2-1; 11 bases fit TRBD2. Germline values: CDR1 SGHTA, CDR2 FQGNSA. CDR3 size: 15 residues. V trimming: 2 bases; J trimming: 7 bases; junction bases outside the gene matches: 4. The chain's CDR3 is CASSLTSGSKNEQFF. The DNA for the CDR3 is TGTGCCAGCAGCTTAACTAGCGGGAGTAAGAATGAGCAGTTCTTC.

This chain uses TRBV3-1 (or the pseudogene TRBV3-2) with TRBJ2-1, with 14 bases lining up with TRBD2. The germline V gene encodes CDR1 LGHDT and CDR2 YNNKEL (reference sequence). The CDR3 spans 16 residues. V lost 2 bases to trimming and J lost 7 bases; unmatched junction nucleotides: 4. CDR3 coding DNA: TGTGCCAGCAGCCAACCCGGGACTAGCGGGGGAAATGAGCAGTTCTTC. Its translation: CASSQPGTSGGNEQFF.

The gene calls are TRBV6-2 or TRBV6-3 and TRBJ2-1; TRBD2 matches at 13 bases. Germline CDR1 and CDR2: MNHEY and SVGEGT. The CDR3 is made up of 18 amino acids. The V gene end was trimmed by 6 bases and the J gene end by 12 bases; junction bases not matched to a gene: 20. Here the CDR3 reads CASSRTGTSGERTMTQFF. The CDR3 bases are TGTGCCAGCAGCCGAACCGGGACTAGCGGGGAACGTACAATGACGCAGTTCTTC.